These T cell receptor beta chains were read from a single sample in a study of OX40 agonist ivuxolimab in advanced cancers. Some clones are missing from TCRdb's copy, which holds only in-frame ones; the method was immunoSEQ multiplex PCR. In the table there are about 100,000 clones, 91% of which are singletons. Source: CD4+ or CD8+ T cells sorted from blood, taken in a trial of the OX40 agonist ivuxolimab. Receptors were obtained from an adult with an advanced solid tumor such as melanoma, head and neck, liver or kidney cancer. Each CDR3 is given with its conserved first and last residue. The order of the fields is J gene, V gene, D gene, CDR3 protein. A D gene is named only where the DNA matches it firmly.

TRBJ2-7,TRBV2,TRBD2,CASSGQLAGREQYF
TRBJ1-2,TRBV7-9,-,CASSFEGYGYTF
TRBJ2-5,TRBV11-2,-,CASSRTTETQYF
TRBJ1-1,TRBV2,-,CASSTNTEAFF
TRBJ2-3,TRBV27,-,CASSLSAGGPYYTQYF
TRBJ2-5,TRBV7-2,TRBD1,CASSSGTGTRGQYF
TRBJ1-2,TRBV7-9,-,CASSLGQDYGYTF
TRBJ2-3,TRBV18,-,CASSPITVTDTQYF
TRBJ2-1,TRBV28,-,CASSPRNEQFF
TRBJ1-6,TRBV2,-,CASTWDFSSNSPLHF
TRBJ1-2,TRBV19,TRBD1,CASSSRDSYGYTF
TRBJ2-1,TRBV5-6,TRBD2,CASSRGLAGGEQFF
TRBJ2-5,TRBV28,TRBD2,CASSFRGTSGRTLAQYF
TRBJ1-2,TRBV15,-,CATSRDGPGSYGYTF
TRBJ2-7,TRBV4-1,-,CASSQPGGTSTYEQYF
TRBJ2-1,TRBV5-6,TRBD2,CASAELAGRNEQFF
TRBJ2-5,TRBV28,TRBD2,CASTIAGETQYF
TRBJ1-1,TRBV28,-,CASSLVRRNTEAFF
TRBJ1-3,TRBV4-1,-,CASSQVLGDTIYF
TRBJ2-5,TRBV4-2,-,CASSQDLGVLGRETQYF
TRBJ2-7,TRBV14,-,CASSQDGNYEQYF
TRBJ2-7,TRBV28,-,CASSFRQGGEQYF
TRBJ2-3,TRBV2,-,CASSAWQPSTDTQYF
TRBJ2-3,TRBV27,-,CASSALRYQDTQYF
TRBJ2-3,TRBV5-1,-,CASYASMISNTQYF